One sample yielded the 25 T cell receptor beta chains listed below, sequenced in a study of CD8 T cells in Susac syndrome. The RNA input was about 0.5 to 1 ug, and it was reverse transcribed with random hexamers. TCRdb fed the immunoSEQ multiplex PCR reads into MiXCR, producing one record per CDR3 protein. The sample lists 150,000 to 200,000 distinct CDR3 sequences; about 93% were seen once. Sequencing was carried out using CD4+ T cells from PBMCs. The receptors derive from a human donor with multiple sclerosis.

The chain combines TRBV18 with TRBJ2-7, with D perhaps matching TRBD2 (6 bases). Germline lookup yields CDR1 KGHSH and CDR2 LQKENI. This CDR3 is built from 13 residues. V shed 5 bases and J shed 5 bases, with 13 bases lying between them. CDR3 in amino acids: CASSWDFVDEQYF. In nucleotides, the CDR3 is TGTGCCAGCTCATGGGACTTCGTCGACGAGCAGTACTTC.

This clonotype was counted a single time. The chain uses TRBV20-1 and TRBJ2-3, with 8 nucleotides matching TRBD2. The CDR3 has 15 amino acids. V lost 5 bases to trimming and J lost 2 bases; unmatched junction nucleotides: 9. Germline assignment: CDR1 DFQATT and CDR2 SNEGSKA (reference sequence). Written as DNA, the CDR3 is TGCAGTGCTGAGAGGGACGGGGGGGCCACAGATACGCAGTATTTT. It codes for CSAERDGGATDTQYF.

J is TRBJ2-7 and V is TRBV11-2, with D perhaps matching TRBD2 (6 bases). Germline V gene sequence: CDR1 SGHAT, CDR2 FQNNGV. Trimming left V 5 bases short and J 1 base short, with 12 bases between. This CDR3 is 14 amino acids long. CDR3 loop: CASSKVGGSYEQYF. CDR3 DNA: TGTGCCAGCAGCAAGGTTGGGGGGTCCTACGAGCAGTACTTC.

V usage is TRBV20-1 and J usage is TRBJ2-3; no reliable D call. V dropped 6 bases and J dropped 1 base, with 11 bases sitting between them. Germline values: CDR1 DFQATT, CDR2 SNEGSKA (reference sequence). CDR3 size: 13 residues. CDR3 residues: CSASPLGTDTQYF. The DNA of the CDR3 is TGCAGTGCGAGCCCGCTTGGCACAGATACGCAGTATTTT.

The table lists this clonotype with a count of one. This rearrangement joins TRBV7-2 to TRBJ2-7; 8 positions agree with TRBD1. CDR1 and CDR2 from the germline V gene are SGHTA and FQGNSA. The CDR3 totals 14 residues. J was trimmed by 6 bases and V by 5 bases; bases with no gene match: 9. The CDR3 region is CASSPGQVFPEQYF. The CDR3 bases are TGTGCCAGCAGCCCGGGACAGGTCTTCCCCGAGCAGTACTTC.

This clonotype has just one count. J is TRBJ1-5 and V is TRBV12-3 or TRBV12-4, with D perhaps matching TRBD1 (5 bases). V was shortened by 5 bases and J by 9 bases, with 20 bases between the two germline ends. This CDR3 is 15 amino acids long. CDR3 coding DNA: TGTGCCAGCAGTCCAGGGTTGGACCGGGTATCGCCCCAGCATTTT. This gives the protein CASSPGLDRVSPQHF.

The rearrangement uses TRBV6-6 and TRBJ2-5; 7 nucleotides agree with TRBD1. CDR3 length: 13 residues. V lost 2 bases, J lost 7 bases, and 4 bases stayed unmatched. Germline loops: CDR1 MNHNY, CDR2 SVGAGI (reference sequence). Here the CDR3 DNA reads TGTGCCAGCAGTTACGACAGGGCGGGGACCCAGTACTTC. Translated, it gives CASSYDRAGTQYF.

This chain joins TRBV9 and TRBJ1-5; 7 nucleotides agree with TRBD1. The CDR3 spans 15 residues. CDR1 is SGDLS, CDR2 YYNGEE, per germline. V dropped 0 bases and J dropped 7; count of bases not matched to a gene: 7. As DNA, the CDR3 is TGTGCCAGCAGCGTAGACGGCAGGGGGAGCCAGCCCCAGCATTTT. It specifies CASSVDGRGSQPQHF.

The chain recombines TRBV6-5 with TRBJ2-5, with 11 bases that match TRBD2. V gave up 0 bases and J gave up 0 bases; unmatched junction bases: 6. The CDR3 is 18 residues long. Germline values: CDR1 MNHEY, CDR2 SVGAGI. The CDR3 coding sequence is TGTGCCAGCAGTTACTCGGTACTAGCGGGGGCCCACCAAGAGACCCAGTACTTC. It translates to CASSYSVLAGAHQETQYF.

The chain has TRBV10-3 and TRBJ1-5; D unresolved. Trimming left V 1 base short and J 6 bases short, with 4 bases between. The germline V gene has CDR1 ENHRY and CDR2 SYGVKD. The CDR3 is 12 amino acids. The CDR3: CAISEYGQPQHF. The CDR3 DNA is TGTGCCATCAGTGAGTACGGTCAGCCCCAGCATTTT.

The CDR3: CASSSDPGTEYGYTF. The CDR3 DNA follows: TGCGCCAGCAGCTCAGACCCCGGGACAGAGTATGGCTACACCTTC. The chain joins TRBV5-1 to TRBJ1-2, with 7 bases that match TRBD1. The CDR3 length is 15 residues. Trimming cost V 3 bases and J 5 bases; bases outside gene matches: 10. Germline V gene sequence: CDR1 SGHRS, CDR2 YFSETQ.

J is TRBJ1-1 and V is TRBV3-1; D ambiguous. Germline V lookup: CDR1 LGHDT, CDR2 YNNKEL (reference sequence). V lost 1 base and J 3 bases, leaving 6 bases between the germline ends. The CDR3 spans 13 residues. The CDR3 reads CASSQGRYTEAFF. CDR3 coding DNA: TGTGCCAGCAGCCAAGGGCGTTACACTGAAGCTTTCTTT.

This chain uses TRBV19 with TRBJ1-2, with no clear D. Between the trimmed V and J ends, which lost 9 bases and 3 bases, there was a span of 8 bases. Looked up from germline, CDR1 is LNHDA and CDR2 is SQIVND (reference sequence). The CDR3 totals 11 residues. CDR3 DNA sequence: TGTGCCAGCGAGGCAGACTATGGCTACACCTTC. Translation gives CASEADYGYTF.

V and J are TRBV2 and TRBJ2-7, with 8 bases aligning to TRBD2. This CDR3 has 16 residues. Germline CDR1 SNHLY, CDR2 FYNNEI. The trim removed 6 bases at V and 4 bases at J, leaving 14 bases unmatched. CDR3 sequence reads: CASRGGPAGGIYEQYF. For the CDR3, the DNA is TGTGCCAGCAGGGGGGGTCCGGCGGGGGGAATTTACGAGCAGTACTTC.

The count of this clonotype is one. The chain has TRBV3-1 and TRBJ2-7; TRBD1 or TRBD2 may be the D gene (5 bases each). The CDR3 is 12 residues long. V gave up 2 bases and J gave up 6 bases, with 8 bases separating them. Per germline, CDR1 LGHDT and CDR2 YNNKEL (reference sequence). The chain's CDR3 is CASSQIGTEQYF. CDR3 sequence (DNA): TGTGCCAGCAGCCAAATCGGGACCGAGCAGTACTTC.

The chain carries TRBV6-5 and TRBJ2-3; 7 nucleotides line up with TRBD2. Germline trimming cut 5 bases from V and 1 base from J; bases unmatched to any gene: 6. This CDR3 region has 15 residues. Looked up from germline, CDR1 is MNHEY and CDR2 is SVGAGI. For the CDR3, the DNA is TGTGCCAGCAGTCGGACTAGAGGGGGCACAGATACGCAGTATTTT. It is translated as CASSRTRGGTDTQYF.

V gene TRBV18 combines with J gene TRBJ1-5; no reliable D call. CDR1 is KGHSH, CDR2 LQKENI, per germline. This CDR3 is 13 amino acids long. V shed 6 bases and J shed 0 bases, with 6 bases lying between them. The CDR3 DNA reads as TGTGCCAGCTCGCTCGATAGCAATCAGCCCCAGCATTTT. Protein: CASSLDSNQPQHF.

CDR3 protein: CASSVGNTGSSGNTIYF. In DNA, the CDR3 is TGTGCCAGCAGCGTAGGCAACACAGGGTCGTCTGGAAACACCATATATTTT. This chain connects TRBV9 to TRBJ1-3, with TRBD1 as a possible D gene (6 bases). Per the germline V gene, CDR1 is SGDLS and CDR2 is YYNGEE. Trimming removed 0 bases at V and 1 base at J, with 14 bases between. The CDR3 totals 17 residues.

With regard to this clonotype: One end of the junction does not line up with germline, which may come from a read error. The rearrangement links TRBV30 to TRBJ1-1; 11 bases are shared with TRBD1. Per the germline V gene, CDR1 is GTSNPN and CDR2 is SVGIG (reference sequence). The CDR3 sequence is 13 residues long. The CDR3 sequence is CAWSPGTGGEVFF. The CDR3 coding sequence is TGTGCCTGGAGTCCCGGGACAGGGGGTGAAGTTTTCTTT. The full variable domain, rest sourced from reference TRBV30 and TRBJ1-1, is SQTIHQWPATLVQPVGSPLSLECTVEGTSNPNLYWYRQAAGRGLQLLFYSVGIGQISSEVPQNLSASRPQDRQFILSSKKLLLSDSGFYLCAWSPGTGGEVFFGQGTRLTVV.

The CDR3 here is CASTRQGSGYTF. CDR3 bases: TGTGCCAGCACAAGACAGGGGTCGGGCTACACCTTC. The chain recombines TRBV2 with TRBJ1-2, with TRBD1 identical over 8 bases. V dropped 7 bases and J dropped 8; count of bases not matched to a gene: 6. Germline V lookup: CDR1 SNHLY, CDR2 FYNNEI. This CDR3 is built from 12 residues.

This rearrangement joins TRBV6-6 to TRBJ2-7, with 11 bases that match TRBD2. This CDR3 comprises 14 residues. Germline trimming cut 7 bases from V and 2 bases from J; bases unmatched to any gene: 4. Germline V gene lookup returns CDR1 MNHNY and CDR2 SVGAGI (reference sequence). CDR3 DNA sequence: TGTGCCAGCACCCCACTAGCGGGGGCCTACGAGCAGTACTTC. Protein product: CASTPLAGAYEQYF.

This sequence joins TRBV7-2 and TRBJ2-1; 11 positions agree with TRBD2. The V segment lost 1 base and the J segment 10 bases; nucleotides outside the gene matches: 6. The V gene's germline CDR1 is SGHTA and CDR2 FQGNSA. The CDR3 sequence is 15 residues long. The chain's CDR3 is CASSLGASGGREQFF. The CDR3 DNA is TGTGCCAGCAGCTTAGGGGCTAGCGGGGGGAGGGAGCAGTTCTTC.

The chain joins TRBV7-9 to TRBJ2-5, with TRBD2 matching 9 bases. Germline values: CDR1 SEHNR, CDR2 FQNEAQ (reference sequence). V shed 5 bases and J 0 bases; nucleotides not matched to a gene: 7. This CDR3 region has 16 residues. In nucleotides, the CDR3 is TGTGCCAGCAGCCGGGGTAGCGGGGGTCACCAAGAGACCCAGTACTTC. Residues: CASSRGSGGHQETQYF.

The J gene is TRBJ2-2, the V gene TRBV24-1; a weak D match, TRBD2 (6 bases). The germline V gene encodes CDR1 KGHDR and CDR2 SFDVKD. The CDR3 has 17 amino acids. Trimming took 3 bases from V and 5 from J, leaving 18 bases between them. CDR3 nucleotides: TGTGCCACCAGTGATCCTACCACGACTAGTCCAACCGGGGAGCTGTTTTTT. Its protein is CATSDPTTTSPTGELFF.

V is TRBV30 and J is TRBJ1-2; D not resolved. Per germline, CDR1 GTSNPN and CDR2 SVGIG (reference sequence). The ends were cut back, 0 bases at V and 8 bases at J, with 19 bases in the middle. The CDR3 covers 15 residues. Written as DNA, the CDR3 is TGTGCCTGGAGTGTCGTATTCGGGCAGGCCCAAGGCTACACCTTC. Encoded protein: CAWSVVFGQAQGYTF.